What follows are 28 T cell receptor beta chains derived from one specimen sequenced in a study of blood T cell repertoires in COVID-19. Using immunoSEQ multiplex PCR, the repertoire was profiled, and TCRdb retains in-frame clones only, with some absent. In the table there are about 62,000 clones, around four fifths of which are singletons. Sequencing was carried out using peripheral blood. The source of these receptors is a woman aged 50 to 60 with active or convalescent COVID-19.

The count of this clone is one. This sequence joins TRBV3-1 (or the pseudogene TRBV3-2) and TRBJ1-6; 9 bases agree with TRBD1. The CDR3 covers 17 residues. With V trimmed by 2 bases and J by 10 bases, 12 bases remained unmatched. Per germline, CDR1 LGHDT and CDR2 YNNKEL (reference sequence). The CDR3 DNA is TGTGCCAGCAGCCAACAACCCACCGGGACAGGGCGATCACCCCTCCACTTT. Protein: CASSQQPTGTGRSPLHF.

The J gene is TRBJ1-1, the V gene TRBV7-8; no firm D call. CDR1 SGHVS and CDR2 FQNEAQ come from the germline V gene. Trimming stripped 5 bases from V and 10 bases from J, with 17 bases between. The CDR3 length is 13 residues. CDR3 sequence: CASSLLRAGGAFF. Written as DNA, the CDR3 is TGTGCCAGCAGCCTCCTTAGAGCCGGTGGAGCTTTCTTT.

V usage is TRBV7-9 and J usage is TRBJ1-1; no clear D gene. V was shortened by 3 bases and J by 1 base, with 6 bases between the two germline ends. This CDR3 is 13 amino acids long. Germline loops: CDR1 SEHNR, CDR2 FQNEAQ (reference sequence). In DNA, the CDR3 is TGTGCCAGCAGCTTCCGACAGAACACTGAAGCTTTCTTT. Translation gives CASSFRQNTEAFF.

V gene TRBV18 combines with J gene TRBJ2-1, with 14 bases lining up with TRBD2. The trim removed 6 bases at V and 8 bases at J, leaving 6 bases unmatched. The CDR3 totals 15 residues. The germline V gene encodes CDR1 KGHSH and CDR2 LQKENI. The CDR3 DNA reads TGTGCCAGCTCCGTCCCGGGACTAGCGGGGGATGAGCAGTTCTTC. Its protein product is CASSVPGLAGDEQFF. Full variable domain (outside the CDR3, taken from reference TRBV18 and TRBJ2-1): NAGVMQNPRHLVRRRGQEARLRCSPMKGHSHVYWYRQLPEEGLKFMVYLQKENIIDESGMPKERFSAEFPKEGPSILRIQQVVRGDSAAYFCASSVPGLAGDEQFFGPGTRLTVL.

A few counts support this clone. V and J are TRBV18 and TRBJ2-7; 10 bases map to TRBD1. Germline-derived CDR1 and CDR2 are KGHSH and LQKENI. The CDR3 totals 15 residues. With 4 bases clipped from V and 2 bases from J, the junction kept 5 bases outside the gene matches. CDR3 sequence: CASSLDRGPTYEQYF. Written as DNA, the CDR3 is TGTGCCAGCTCACTCGACAGGGGGCCGACCTACGAGCAGTACTTC. Filled out from reference TRBV18 and TRBJ2-7, the complete variable domain reads NAGVMQNPRHLVRRRGQEARLRCSPMKGHSHVYWYRQLPEEGLKFMVYLQKENIIDESGMPKERFSAEFPKEGPSILRIQQVVRGDSAAYFCASSLDRGPTYEQYFGPGTRLTVT.

The rearrangement joins TRBV5-4 to TRBJ1-2, with 9 nucleotides matching TRBD1. Unmatched junction bases numbered 2, after V lost 4 bases and J lost 4 bases. CDR3 length: 13 residues. Germline CDR1 and CDR2: SGHNT and YYREEE (reference sequence). CDR3 sequence: CASSATGGYGYTF. The CDR3 DNA reads as TGTGCCAGCAGCGCGACAGGGGGCTATGGCTACACCTTC.

The genes are TRBV3-1 (or the pseudogene TRBV3-2) and TRBJ2-1; the D is unclear. Trimming took off 1 base at V and 0 bases at J, with 4 bases between the two ends. The germline gives CDR1 LGHDT, CDR2 YNNKEL (reference sequence). The CDR3 contains 14 residues. This CDR3 reads CASSQASSYNEQFF. The CDR3 DNA is TGTGCCAGCAGCCAAGCGAGCTCCTACAATGAGCAGTTCTTC.

The chain couples TRBV25-1 to TRBJ2-2; 7 bases align to TRBD1. Per germline, CDR1 MGHDK and CDR2 SYGVNS. The V and J ends lost 5 bases and 3 bases, in that order; junction bases with no gene match: 9. This CDR3 has 16 residues. In DNA, the CDR3 is TGTGCCAGCAGTTGGGCAGGGGGATTGGACACCGGGGAGCTGTTTTTT. Encoded protein: CASSWAGGLDTGELFF.

The chain joins TRBV2 to TRBJ1-1, with TRBD1 matching over 10 bases. V lost 7 bases, J lost 5 bases, and 10 bases stayed unmatched. Germline loops: CDR1 SNHLY, CDR2 FYNNEI. The CDR3 contains 15 residues. The CDR3 loop reads CASTMGDRGNTEAFF. The CDR3, as DNA: TGTGCCAGCACCATGGGGGACAGGGGTAATACTGAAGCTTTCTTT.

This clone was seen more than once but under ten times. The chain recombines TRBV28 with TRBJ2-1; 9 bases fit TRBD2. Per the germline V gene, CDR1 is MDHEN and CDR2 is SYDVKM. CDR3 length: 14 residues. V gave up 8 bases and J gave up 1 base; unmatched junction bases: 3. CDR3 residues: CASGLAGSYNEQFF. The CDR3 bases are TGTGCCAGCGGGCTAGCGGGATCCTACAATGAGCAGTTCTTC.

The gene calls are TRBV15 and TRBJ1-4, with TRBD1 as a possible D gene (6 bases). Trimming cost V 0 bases and J 8 bases, with 10 bases left between them. The germline V gene has CDR1 LNHNV and CDR2 YYDKDF (reference sequence). The CDR3 has 14 amino acids. CDR3: CATSRDIRGEKLFF. For the CDR3, the DNA is TGTGCCACCAGCAGAGATATTAGGGGGGAAAAACTGTTTTTT.

The genes are TRBV5-1 and TRBJ2-3; 12 bases line up with TRBD2. The germline V gene has CDR1 SGHRS and CDR2 YFSETQ. V was pared by 9 bases and J by 2 bases, with 7 bases of the junction left unmatched. This CDR3 region has 15 residues. CDR3 loop: CATATSGRVTDTQYF. CDR3 in DNA: TGCGCCACCGCGACTAGCGGGAGAGTCACAGATACGCAGTATTTT.

The chain uses TRBV19 and TRBJ2-3; TRBD2 matches at 12 bases. With 5 bases clipped from V and 2 bases from J, the junction kept 8 bases outside the gene matches. This CDR3 is built from 17 residues. Germline assignment: CDR1 LNHDA and CDR2 SQIVND (reference sequence). CDR3 in DNA: TGTGCCAGTAGTCCCCGGACTAGCGGGGTCTACACAGATACGCAGTATTTT. Amino acids: CASSPRTSGVYTDTQYF. The full variable domain, with the rest looked up from reference TRBV19 and TRBJ2-3, is DGGITQSPKYLFRKEGQNVTLSCEQNLNHDAMYWYRQDPGQGLRLIYYSQIVNDFQKGDIAEGYSVSREKKESFPLTVTSAQKNPTAFYLCASSPRTSGVYTDTQYFGPGTRLTVL.

V gene TRBV7-2 combines with J gene TRBJ2-2; 8 bases agree with TRBD1. The germline gives CDR1 SGHTA, CDR2 FQGNSA. V lost 5 bases, J lost 1 base, and 6 bases stayed unmatched. The CDR3 runs 16 residues. The CDR3 protein is CASSPRQGLNTGELFF. Written as DNA, the CDR3 is TGTGCCAGCAGCCCGAGACAGGGGTTGAACACCGGGGAGCTGTTTTTT.

This chain connects TRBV7-9 to TRBJ2-1, with D maybe TRBD2 (5 bases). The CDR3 runs 15 residues. The V and J ends lost 5 bases and 5 bases respectively, with 16 bases between them. Germline V gene lookup returns CDR1 SEHNR and CDR2 FQNEAQ (reference sequence). The chain's CDR3 is CASSPRGAANNEQFF. The CDR3 nucleotides read TGTGCCAGCAGCCCCCGAGGAGCGGCAAACAATGAGCAGTTCTTC.

This clone showed up just once. The V gene is TRBV5-6, the J gene TRBJ1-1, with TRBD1 matching 12 bases. CDR3 size: 15 residues. Per the germline V gene, CDR1 is SGHDT and CDR2 is YYEEEE. V shed 6 bases and J 7 bases; nucleotides not matched to a gene: 10. The CDR3 sequence is CASNPGTGGAIEAFF. In DNA, the CDR3 is TGTGCCAGCAACCCCGGGACAGGGGGCGCGATTGAAGCTTTCTTT.

The V call is TRBV5-6, the J call TRBJ2-5; TRBD2 matches 8 bases. V shed 0 bases, J shed 6 bases, and the junction held 7 bases outside the gene matches. The CDR3 runs 15 residues. Germline V gives CDR1 SGHDT, CDR2 YYEEEE. The CDR3 loop is CASSLGASGRQTQYF. In DNA form, the CDR3 reads TGTGCCAGCAGCTTGGGTGCCAGCGGGAGACAGACCCAGTACTTC.

The chain has TRBV11-2 and TRBJ2-1, with 8 bases identical to TRBD2. CDR3 length: 16 amino acids. Losses at the gene ends were 5 bases for V and 1 base for J; bases not matched to a gene: 7. Germline CDR1 SGHAT, CDR2 FQNNGV. The CDR3 protein is CASSRAGGWSYNEQFF. The DNA for the CDR3 is TGTGCCAGCAGCCGCGCGGGGGGTTGGTCCTACAATGAGCAGTTCTTC. Complete variable domain (other parts from reference TRBV11-2 and TRBJ2-1): EAGVAQSPRYKIIEKRQSVAFWCNPISGHATLYWYQQILGQGPKLLIQFQNNGVVDDSQLPKDRFSAERLKGVDSTLKIQPAKLEDSAVYLCASSRAGGWSYNEQFFGPGTRLTVL.

With regard to this clone: One base away lies a much larger clone, so this may be a sequencing read error. The chain employs TRBV7-2 and TRBJ1-2; TRBD1 agrees at 8 bases. Germline CDR1 and CDR2: SGHTA and FQGNSA. The CDR3 contains 13 residues. With 3 bases clipped from V and 3 bases from J, the junction kept 0 bases outside the gene matches. The CDR3 here is CASSLTGDYGYTF. The CDR3 region has the DNA TGTGCCAGCAGCTTGACAGGGGACTATGGCTACACCTTC.

The V call is TRBV6-5, the J call TRBJ1-1; 7 bases fit TRBD1. V shed 5 bases, J shed 4 bases, and the junction held 7 bases outside the gene matches. Germline assignment: CDR1 MNHEY and CDR2 SVGAGI. This CDR3 has 14 residues. CDR3 amino acids: CASSTRQGATEAFF. CDR3 nucleotides: TGTGCCAGCAGTACCCGACAGGGTGCCACTGAAGCTTTCTTT.

In this sample, this clone turned up a few times. This chain joins TRBV7-2 and TRBJ2-2; 8 bases map to TRBD2. The CDR3 is made up of 16 amino acids. Unmatched junction bases numbered 6, after V lost 2 bases and J lost 4 bases. The germline CDR1 and CDR2 sequences are SGHTA and FQGNSA. The CDR3 bases are TGTGCCAGCAGCTTACAGGCGGGAGGTGCCACCGGGGAGCTGTTTTTT. Its protein product is CASSLQAGGATGELFF.

This clone was counted a few times. CDR3 nucleotides: TGTGCCAGCAGTAGGGGGTCCTACGAGCAGTACTTC. This encodes CASSRGSYEQYF. The chain is built from TRBV6-6 and TRBJ2-7, with D possibly matching TRBD1 (6 bases). V gave up 5 bases and J gave up 1 base, with 6 bases separating them. The length of the CDR3 is 12 residues. Germline CDR1 reads MNHNY; CDR2 reads SVGAGI (reference sequence).

This chain links TRBV13 with TRBJ1-1; 8 bases map to TRBD1. Trimming removed 5 bases from V and 5 bases from J; junction bases left unmatched: 10. The germline gives CDR1 PRHDT, CDR2 FYEKMQ (reference sequence). The CDR3 length is 15 residues. The chain's CDR3 is CASSPDRGRWTEAFF. The DNA for the CDR3 is TGTGCCAGCAGCCCCGACAGGGGTCGATGGACTGAAGCTTTCTTT.

The chain uses TRBV6-2 or TRBV6-3 and TRBJ2-2; D is perhaps TRBD2 (6 bases). This CDR3 comprises 14 residues. V lost 5 bases and J 3 bases, leaving 10 bases between the germline ends. From germline, CDR1 is MNHEY and CDR2 SVGEGT. CDR3 sequence: CASSTGGDTGELFF. In DNA, the CDR3 is TGTGCCAGCAGTACCGGCGGGGACACCGGGGAGCTGTTTTTT.

This clone was seen a single time. The chain combines TRBV3-1 (or the pseudogene TRBV3-2) with TRBJ1-6; tentative D call: TRBD1 (5 bases). The germline CDR1 and CDR2 sequences are LGHDT and YNNKEL (reference sequence). The V end was cut by 6 bases, the J end by 7 bases, with 13 bases between. The CDR3 sequence is 14 residues long. This CDR3 is CASRLGGTNSPLHF. The CDR3 nucleotides read TGTGCCAGCAGACTGGGGGGGACGAATTCACCCCTCCACTTT.

In its sample, this clone was seen once. The rearrangement links TRBV28 to TRBJ2-5, with 10 positions matching TRBD1. The CDR3 runs 15 residues. CDR1 and CDR2 (germline): MDHEN, SYDVKM. Unmatched junction bases numbered 7, after V lost 5 bases and J lost 4 bases. CDR3 amino acids: CASSGAGQGLETQYF. The CDR3 nucleotides read TGTGCCAGCAGTGGGGCGGGACAGGGGCTAGAGACCCAGTACTTC.

The chain couples TRBV6-2 or TRBV6-3 to TRBJ1-3; D may be TRBD1 (5 bases). This CDR3 has 15 amino acids. Germline V lookup: CDR1 MNHEY, CDR2 SVGEGT. Between the trimmed V and J ends, which lost 6 bases and 2 bases, there was a span of 14 bases. The CDR3 DNA reads TGTGCCAGCAGCAGAGACAGCGGGGCTGGAAACACCATATATTTT. It yields the protein CASSRDSGAGNTIYF.

The chain recombines TRBV2 with TRBJ1-2, with D maybe TRBD1 (5 bases). This CDR3 contains 14 residues. Trimming took off 7 bases at V and 4 bases at J, with 16 bases between the two ends. CDR1 is SNHLY, CDR2 FYNNEI, per germline. CDR3 protein: CASKEGVGLYGYTF. CDR3 bases: TGTGCCAGCAAGGAGGGTGTGGGGCTCTATGGCTACACCTTC.